The next 25 T cell receptor beta chains were all read from a single sample in a study of T-cell reconstitution after alpha-beta-depleted transplantation in children (dated by TCRdb to about 2016). The treatment or condition tag for this specimen amounts to: allogeneic hematopoietic cell transplantation with graft depleted of TCRalphabeta T cells and CD19 B cells. The library was generated by PCR. Sequenced on an Illumina HiSeq 2500. TCR libraries were prepared with molecular barcoding, using unique molecular identifiers to normalize TCRbeta repertoire quantification. The public reads were reanalyzed by TCRdb: fastp trimming at Q25, MiXCR alignment, in-frame beta chains only. Rows are combined by CDR3 protein, so each entry shows the most common genes and DNA. This sample has roughly 340,000 distinct CDR3 sequences in its table, and roughly 16% of those were observed once. The top ten clones comprise just over 40% of the sample.

Sequenced material: PBMCs, mostly from graft donor cells, taken 360 days after TCRalphabeta/CD19-depleted stem cell transplant. All receptors come from a male patient aged 2-10 years who had a stem cell transplant for acute lymphoblastic leukemia, so the T cells may come from the graft donor.

This clonotype was counted ten times or more. The chain carries TRBV28 and TRBJ2-1, with TRBD2 matching 10 bases. Germline V gives CDR1 MDHEN, CDR2 SYDVKM. The CDR3 contains 15 residues. V shed 8 bases and J 7 bases; nucleotides not matched to a gene: 11. The CDR3: CASQEREGLWNEQFF. CDR3 coding DNA: TGTGCCAGCCAGGAGCGGGAGGGCCTTTGGAATGAGCAGTTCTTC. Filled out from reference TRBV28 and TRBJ2-1, the complete variable domain reads DVKVTQSSRYLVKRTGEKVFLECVQDMDHENMFWYRQDPGLGLRLIYFSYDVKMKEKGDIPEGYSVSREKKERFSLILESASTNQTSMYLCASQEREGLWNEQFFGPGTRLTVL.

This clonotype was recorded at least ten times. The rearrangement joins TRBV29-1 to TRBJ2-7; 10 bases are a match to TRBD1. The CDR3 covers 14 residues. Germline CDR1 is SQVTM and CDR2 is ANQGSEA. V lost 7 bases and J lost 4; bases outside the gene matches: 10. In nucleotides, the CDR3 is TGCAGCGCGGGAACCGGGACAGGGGTTTACGAGCAGTACTTC. This encodes CSAGTGTGVYEQYF.

This clonotype was seen a few times. This chain uses TRBV3-1 with TRBJ1-4; D possibly corresponds to TRBD1 (5 bases). V was pared by 2 bases and J by 3 bases, with 10 bases between. The CDR3 extends over 15 amino acids. Germline assignment: CDR1 LGHDT and CDR2 YNNKEL (reference sequence). CDR3 region: CASSQLGGANEKLFF. CDR3 nucleotide sequence: TGTGCCAGCAGCCAACTCGGAGGGGCTAATGAAAAACTGTTTTTT.

This clonotype was observed a handful of times. The chain recombines TRBV27 with TRBJ2-7; 8 bases map to TRBD2. The CDR3 totals 16 residues. Germline CDR1 is MNHEY and CDR2 is SMNVEV (reference sequence). J lost 4 bases, V lost 2 bases, and 10 bases had no gene match. The CDR3 spells CASSLGLAGPQYEQYF. The CDR3 nucleotides are TGTGCCAGCAGTTTAGGCTTAGCGGGACCACAATACGAGCAGTACTTC.

This clonotype was picked up many times. The chain uses TRBV4-2 and TRBJ1-1; D is uncertain. Per the germline V gene, CDR1 is LGHNA and CDR2 is YNFKEQ. With 0 bases removed from V and 5 bases from J, the gap between germline ends came to 4 bases. The CDR3 loop spans 12 amino acids. As DNA, the CDR3 is TGTGCCAGCAGCCAAGAACAAACTGAAGCTTTCTTT. Translating gives CASSQEQTEAFF.

This clonotype was seen more than once but under ten times. The rearrangement joins TRBV9 to TRBJ2-5; maybe TRBD2 (5 bases). The V end lost 0 bases, the J end lost 5 bases, and 11 bases lay between the germline ends. Germline-derived CDR1 and CDR2 are SGDLS and YYNGEE. The length of the CDR3 is 14 residues. The CDR3 spells CASSVGSVLETQYF. The CDR3 DNA sequence: TGTGCCAGCAGCGTAGGTAGCGTGCTTGAGACCCAGTACTTC.

About this clonotype: The junction shows a germline mismatch at one end, possibly a read error. J is TRBJ2-1 and V is TRBV5-1, with 10 nucleotides matching TRBD2. Germline V gene sequence: CDR1 SGHRS, CDR2 YFSETQ. The CDR3 length is 16 residues. CDR3 amino acids: CANSLTGLADYNEQFF. CDR3 in DNA: TGCGCCAACAGCTTGACCGGACTAGCGGACTACAATGAGCAGTTCTTC.

The table lists this clonotype with a few counts. The chain carries TRBV2 and TRBJ2-7; D is unclear. The CDR3 loop spans 10 amino acids. Trimming removed 6 bases at V and 1 base at J, with 1 base between. Germline V gives CDR1 SNHLY, CDR2 FYNNEI. CDR3 DNA: TGTGCCAGCAGGTCCTACGAGCAGTACTTC. It yields the protein CASRSYEQYF.

A few counts support this clonotype. The chain employs TRBV6-2 or TRBV6-3 and TRBJ1-3; 7 bases fit TRBD1. The CDR3 totals 16 residues. J lost 0 bases, V lost 5 bases, and 7 bases had no gene match. CDR1 is MNHEY and CDR2 is SVGEGT in the germline V gene. As DNA, the CDR3 is TGTGCCAGCAGTCGTCCGGGACAGAGCTCTGGAAACACCATATATTTT. Translated: CASSRPGQSSGNTIYF.

The V call is TRBV12-3 or TRBV12-4, the J call TRBJ2-7; 9 bases agree with TRBD1. With V trimmed by 5 bases and J by 2 bases, 4 bases remained unmatched. The CDR3 spans 14 residues. This CDR3 is CASSHRTGAYEQYF. The CDR3 DNA is TGTGCCAGCAGTCACCGGACAGGGGCCTACGAGCAGTACTTC.

The sample holds a few counts of this clonotype. The chain employs TRBV28 and TRBJ2-7, with D perhaps matching TRBD1 (5 bases). Germline CDR1 is MDHEN and CDR2 is SYDVKM. V was trimmed by 6 bases and J by 0 bases, leaving 12 bases between them. This CDR3 is built from 14 residues. CDR3 sequence (DNA): TGTGCCAGCAGGTTGGACAAGAGCTCCTACGAGCAGTACTTC. This sequence encodes CASRLDKSSYEQYF.

This clonotype was detected only a few times. The V call is TRBV29-1, the J call TRBJ2-5, with TRBD1 identical over 8 bases. The length of the CDR3 is 13 residues. The trim removed 6 bases at V and 6 bases at J, leaving 9 bases unmatched. Germline V gene data show CDR1 as SQVTM and CDR2 as ANQGSEA. CDR3 in amino acids: CSVQTGAQKTQYF. The CDR3 bases are TGCAGCGTCCAGACAGGGGCCCAGAAGACCCAGTACTTC. Looking up the rest from reference TRBV29-1 and TRBJ2-5 gives the full variable domain: SAVISQKPSRDICQRGTSLTIQCQVDSQVTMMFWYRQQPGQSLTLIATANQGSEATYESGFVIDKFPISRPNLTFSTLTVSNMSPEDSSIYLCSVQTGAQKTQYFGPGTRLLVL.

V usage is TRBV11-2 and J usage is TRBJ2-5, with D perhaps matching TRBD2 (5 bases). Germline loops: CDR1 SGHAT, CDR2 FQNNGV. Trimming shortened V by 1 base and J by 5 bases, and 20 bases separated the two germline ends. The CDR3 has 17 residues. The CDR3 here is CASSLVAGTSRGETQYF. In DNA form, the CDR3 reads TGTGCCAGCAGCTTAGTCGCCGGAACGTCTCGCGGGGAGACCCAGTACTTC.

The chain links TRBV10-3 to TRBJ1-2; tentative D call: TRBD1 (5 bases). The germline V gene encodes CDR1 ENHRY and CDR2 SYGVKD. The CDR3 extends over 14 amino acids. Trimming pared 3 bases from V and 7 bases from J, leaving 15 bases between. The CDR3 protein is CAISEGGAPFGYTF. The CDR3 nucleotides are TGTGCCATCAGTGAAGGTGGGGCACCCTTTGGCTACACCTTC.

This sequence joins TRBV4-2 and TRBJ2-1; TRBD1 matches 7 bases. J gave up 3 bases and V 1 base, and 3 bases lay outside the gene matches. Germline CDR1 is LGHNA and CDR2 is YNFKEQ. The length of the CDR3 is 15 residues. In nucleotides, the CDR3 is TGTGCCAGCAGCCAAGGGACAGGCCACTACAATGAGCAGTTCTTC. Its protein product is CASSQGTGHYNEQFF.

This clonotype was detected a few times. DNA of the CDR3: TGCGCCAGCAGCCCGACGGATTCGAATGAAAAACTGTTTTTT. It encodes CASSPTDSNEKLFF. The genes are TRBV5-1 and TRBJ1-4; D remains ambiguous. In germline, CDR1 is SGHRS, CDR2 YFSETQ. Trimming removed 4 bases at V and 5 bases at J, with 12 bases between. This CDR3 region has 14 residues.

This clonotype appeared a few times. The chain combines TRBV7-2 with TRBJ1-3; TRBD1 might be the D (6 bases). CDR3 length: 12 residues. Per germline, CDR1 SGHTA and CDR2 FQGNSA. Trimming stripped 2 bases from V and 9 bases from J, with 8 bases between. CDR3 sequence: CASSLKGGTIYF. The CDR3 DNA reads as TGTGCCAGCAGCTTAAAGGGGGGCACCATATATTTT.

Note on this clonotype: A read error may account for a junction end that differs from germline. This rearrangement joins TRBV4-2 to TRBJ2-5; tentatively, D is TRBD2 (5 bases). CDR1 and CDR2 (germline): LGHNA, YNFKEQ. This CDR3 comprises 12 residues. DNA for the CDR3: TGTGCCAGCAGCCAAGAGGGGAGACCCCCTCACTTC. Protein sequence: CASSQEGRPPHF.

In nucleotides, the CDR3 is TGTGCCAGCAGTGGGTCCCCGGGATCTGGGTACGAGCAGTACTTC. Encoded protein: CASSGSPGSGYEQYF. The chain combines TRBV12-3 or TRBV12-4 with TRBJ2-7; D might be TRBD2 (5 bases). This CDR3 spans 15 amino acids. Trimming stripped 5 bases from V and 4 bases from J, with 18 bases between.

This clonotype was recorded a few times. The rearrangement links TRBV12-3 or TRBV12-4 to TRBJ2-3; 13 positions match TRBD2. The CDR3 has 18 amino acids. Trimming at V came to 4 bases and at J to 4 bases, leaving 11 bases not matched to a gene. CDR3: CASSSWTSGSVFPDTQYF. As DNA, the CDR3 is TGTGCCAGCAGTTCCTGGACTAGCGGGAGCGTGTTCCCAGATACGCAGTATTTT.

The V and J genes are TRBV10-3 and TRBJ2-7; D not resolved. Germline V gives CDR1 ENHRY, CDR2 SYGVKD. The V end was cut by 4 bases, the J end by 2 bases, with 9 bases between. This CDR3 has 13 amino acids. In DNA form, the CDR3 reads TGTGCCATCAGTGCCTCTTTTACCTACGAGCAGTACTTC. The encoded protein is CAISASFTYEQYF.

This clonotype was picked up a small number of times. This chain connects TRBV30 to TRBJ2-2; TRBD2 aligns across 10 bases. Germline V gives CDR1 GTSNPN, CDR2 SVGIG (reference sequence). This CDR3 is 14 amino acids long. J gave up 5 bases and V 2 bases, and 2 bases lay outside the gene matches. CDR3 region: CAWSRSGRTGELFF. The DNA of the CDR3 is TGTGCCTGGAGTCGTAGCGGGAGGACCGGGGAGCTGTTTTTT. The full variable domain, its missing parts supplied by reference TRBV30 and TRBJ2-2, is SQTIHQWPATLVQPVGSPLSLECTVEGTSNPNLYWYRQAAGRGLQLLFYSVGIGQISSEVPQNLSASRPQDRQFILSSKKLLLSDSGFYLCAWSRSGRTGELFFGEGSRLTVL.

Concerning this clonotype: One end of the junction varies from germline; a read error may be responsible. The chain carries TRBV14 and TRBJ1-1; no reliable D call. The germline gives CDR1 SGHDN, CDR2 FVKESK. The CDR3 length is 14 residues. The CDR3 loop is CASSHLTENAEAFF. The CDR3 DNA reads as TGTGCCAGCAGCCATCTAACGGAGAACGCTGAAGCTTTCTTT.

This clonotype was observed at least ten times. This rearrangement joins TRBV28 to TRBJ2-7, with 8 bases lining up with TRBD1. The V and J ends lost 4 bases and 0 bases, in that order; junction bases with no gene match: 11. Per the germline V gene, CDR1 is MDHEN and CDR2 is SYDVKM. CDR3 length equals 17 residues. Here the CDR3 DNA reads TGTGCCAGCAGTTCCCTTTGGGACAGGCTCAACTCCTACGAGCAGTACTTC. It encodes CASSSLWDRLNSYEQYF.

This clonotype was counted a few times. The chain joins TRBV20-1 to TRBJ2-1; possible D gene TRBD2, 5 bases. Deletions cut 6 bases from V and 4 bases from J, with 19 bases between. Per the germline V gene, CDR1 is DFQATT and CDR2 is SNEGSKA (reference sequence). CDR3 size: 15 residues. CDR3 nucleotide sequence: TGCAGTGCAAGACTGCGAGGGCCCTGGTACAATGAGCAGTTCTTC. Protein: CSARLRGPWYNEQFF.